This T cell receptor (beta chain) was sequenced in a study of prognosis after radiotherapy for stage I lung cancer (dated by TCRdb to 2020 to 2023). General notes on the study: Roughly 20 stage I NSCLC patients were enrolled in Nanjing, China, between 2018 and January 2019. Some 14 patients had newly diagnosed primary stage I lung tumors, and five had oligometastatic NSCLC after surgical resection of the primary tumor. Tumor histology was squamous cell carcinoma in several patients and adenocarcinoma in roughly 12. Using image-guided IMRT or VMAT, SBRT was delivered in 3 to 5 fractions at a biologically effective dose of at least 100 Gy. All patients were regarded as medically inoperable, because of comorbidities in more than ten patients and refusal of surgery in more than 5 patients. Concurrent therapy was not administered to any patient alongside SBRT. Peripheral blood TCR beta repertoires were profiled in stage I NSCLC patients before and after stereotactic body radiotherapy, and the repertoires were related to distant failure. Four of the 19 patients developed distant metastases after SBRT, at a median of around 7 months; the other 15 showed no significant progression. The cohort comprised 10 to 15 men and about 6 women with a median age of roughly 74 years, ranging from roughly 50 to 84 years. A total of about 40 blood samples from approximately 19 patients were sequenced, with one sample obtained before and one obtained after SBRT for each patient. The paper as a whole reports these results and caveats: Limitations of the study included a small cohort and short follow-up, and the study findings need independent validation. No adjustment for multiple comparisons was applied to any of the reported P values. TRBV and TRBJ usage frequencies reportedly differed by metastasis status, in two V genes at baseline and in eight to ten V and two J genes after SBRT. Whether the expanded TCR clones were tumor-specific was not determined. Post-SBRT Shannon entropy and its change from baseline were lower in patients who developed distant metastases; baseline Shannon entropy was not associated with metastases. After SBRT, the number of unique TCR clones decreased (median roughly 9,500 before versus several thousand after; Wilcoxon paired P=0.011).

No patient had a history of other malignancies or prior chemotherapy or radiotherapy, and all had node-negative disease on CT and PET/CT. At each of two time points, about 5.5 milliliters of peripheral venous blood were collected in EDTA tubes. Ficoll-Paque Plus density-gradient centrifugation was used to isolate PBMCs. Right after collection, samples were placed at -80 degrees C and kept there until analysis. Two rounds of multiplex PCR were used to amplify the TCR beta CDR3 region from genomic DNA. In the first round of PCR, primers specific to each TRBV and TRBJ gene were used, and the primer sequences are filed in Chinese patent CN105087789A. Universal primers were used in the second round of PCR. The Roche High Pure PCR Template Preparation Kit was used to extract genomic DNA from the frozen PBMCs. An Illumina HiSeq 3000 was used to sequence the libraries paired-end with 151 bp reads. Concerning the study's data processing: CutAdapt was used to discard raw reads that did not contain the multiplex PCR primer sequences. Using PEAR, the high-quality paired reads were merged into contigs. TRB V, D and J gene segments were assigned to each contig with MiXCR by alignment to reference sequences. CDR3 sequences were clustered by base quality and sequence similarity to remove sequencing errors. Diversity was calculated as Shannon entropy divided by the natural log of the number of productive TCR sequences. One minus Shannon entropy divided by the natural log of the number of unique clonotypes was used as the definition of clonality. Progression-free survival cut-offs for repertoire metrics were chosen using the Youden index of ROC curves, with analyses run in R 3.5.3. The raw public reads went through TCRdb reprocessing: fastp at Q25, MiXCR clone calling, in-frame beta chains kept. One record per CDR3 amino acid sequence lists the most common genes and DNA. These V and J calls originate from TCRdb's pipeline instead of the authors' own analysis. Present in this sample are 11,000 to 15,000 distinct CDR3 sequences, about 55% of which were seen just once. The ten largest clones add up to about 28% of the sample.

Taken from cysteine to phenylalanine, the CDR3 has 14 residues. The retained sequence is limited to the CDR3, 42 bases, with the frame set at the first base. The germline V gene encodes CDR1 MRHNA and CDR2 SNTAGT. Worth noting for this clonotype: No antigen is known for it. Sequence at one end of the junction differs from germline and may be a read error.

This receptor was identified in a donor aged 50 or older with non-small cell lung cancer. The chain is made from TRBV6-4 and TRBJ1-5, with 7 junctional bases fitting TRBD1. Sequencing used PBMCs, obtained before or after stereotactic body radiation therapy (not recorded which). The bases are TGTGCCATCAGTGGTGGACAGGTGGTGAAGCCCCAGCATTTT. This translates into CAISGGQVVKPQHF.